Listed below are T cell receptor beta chains from one sample, sequenced in a study of T cells in Graves' hyperthyroidism and ophthalmopathy. TCRdb reprocessed the multiplex PCR reads with MiXCR, giving one entry per CDR3 protein. The sample contains 300,000 to 450,000 distinct CDR3 sequences, 14% of which appear only once. The sequenced sample consisted of blood. These receptors were collected from a woman in her thirties with Graves' ophthalmopathy. CDR3s include the opening cysteine and the closing phenylalanine or tryptophan. The order of the fields is clone size, J gene, D gene, V gene, CDR3 protein, CDR3 DNA. The D gene is left open where the match is weak. Only some rows state a clone size, as once, few, many or a class for expanded clones.

clone size: many; J gene: TRBJ1-2; D gene: NA; V gene: TRBV11-2; CDR3 protein: CASGQFEGPFYYGYTF; CDR3 DNA: TGTGCCAGCGGACAATTCGAGGGGCCTTTTTACTATGGCTACACCTTC
clone size: many; J gene: TRBJ1-6; D gene: NA; V gene: TRBV2; CDR3 protein: CASSGTARSLHF; CDR3 DNA: TGTGCCAGCAGTGGGACAGCTCGTTCCCTCCACTTT
clone size: many; J gene: TRBJ1-1; D gene: NA; V gene: TRBV18; CDR3 protein: CASSTAGKRTEAFF; CDR3 DNA: TGTGCCAGCTCCACTGCAGGGAAGCGCACTGAAGCTTTCTTT
clone size: few; J gene: TRBJ2-2; D gene: NA; V gene: TRBV18; CDR3 protein: CASSRINPNTGELFF; CDR3 DNA: TGTGCCAGCTCACGTATCAATCCGAACACCGGGGAGCTGTTTTTT
clone size: NA; J gene: TRBJ2-7; D gene: TRBD1; V gene: TRBV19; CDR3 protein: CASSTDRGPYEQYF; CDR3 DNA: TGTGCCAGTAGTACCGACAGGGGGCCCTACGAGCAGTACTTC
clone size: many; J gene: TRBJ2-7; D gene: NA; V gene: TRBV9; CDR3 protein: CASSVGQATYEQYF; CDR3 DNA: TGTGCCAGCAGCGTAGGGCAGGCCACCTACGAGCAGTACTTC
clone size: many; J gene: TRBJ1-2; D gene: TRBD1; V gene: TRBV4-1; CDR3 protein: CASSPPGQTYGYTF; CDR3 DNA: TGCGCCAGCAGCCCTCCGGGACAGACCTATGGCTACACCTTC
clone size: many; J gene: TRBJ1-5; D gene: TRBD1; V gene: TRBV6-1; CDR3 protein: CASIKTAGGNQPQHF; CDR3 DNA: TGTGCCAGCATCAAGACGGCAGGGGGTAATCAGCCCCAGCATTTT
clone size: few; J gene: TRBJ2-7; D gene: NA; V gene: TRBV5-6; CDR3 protein: CASSPPDSLYEQYF; CDR3 DNA: TGTGCCAGCAGCCCTCCAGACAGCCTCTACGAGCAGTACTTC
clone size: many; J gene: TRBJ1-2; D gene: TRBD1; V gene: TRBV5-5; CDR3 protein: CASSFFDREHGYTF; CDR3 DNA: TGTGCCAGCAGCTTCTTCGACAGGGAGCATGGCTACACCTTC
clone size: many; J gene: TRBJ1-3; D gene: NA; V gene: TRBV2; CDR3 protein: CANLGPNSGNTIYF; CDR3 DNA: TGTGCCAACCTGGGACCGAACTCTGGAAACACCATATATTTT
clone size: many; J gene: TRBJ2-2; D gene: NA; V gene: TRBV19; CDR3 protein: CASSIDEGDAGELFF; CDR3 DNA: TGTGCCAGTAGTATAGATGAGGGGGATGCCGGGGAGCTGTTTTTT
clone size: many; J gene: TRBJ1-1; D gene: TRBD1; V gene: TRBV14; CDR3 protein: CASSRFTGGPEAFF; CDR3 DNA: TGTGCCAGCAGCCGATTTACAGGGGGCCCTGAAGCTTTCTTT
clone size: many; J gene: TRBJ2-3; D gene: TRBD2; V gene: TRBV11-2; CDR3 protein: CASDPGGAPGGQYF; CDR3 DNA: TGTGCCAGCGACCCCGGCGGGGCTCCGGGGGGGCAGTATTTT
clone size: NA; J gene: TRBJ2-1; D gene: NA; V gene: TRBV4-1; CDR3 protein: CASSHGQKQFF; CDR3 DNA: TGCGCCAGCAGCCACGGACAGAAGCAGTTCTTC
clone size: many; J gene: TRBJ2-5; D gene: NA; V gene: TRBV7-2; CDR3 protein: CASSSSGTRGETQYF; CDR3 DNA: TGTGCCAGCAGCTCCTCCGGGACCCGAGGGGAGACCCAGTACTTC
clone size: many; J gene: TRBJ1-3; D gene: NA; V gene: TRBV6-1; CDR3 protein: CASSSRNTIYF; CDR3 DNA: TGTGCCAGCAGTTCCCGGAACACCATATATTTT
clone size: NA; J gene: TRBJ2-1; D gene: NA; V gene: TRBV7-9; CDR3 protein: CASSLGQGETQFF; CDR3 DNA: TGTGCCAGCAGCTTAGGGCAGGGAGAGACCCAGTTCTTC
clone size: NA; J gene: TRBJ1-6; D gene: NA; V gene: TRBV4-1; CDR3 protein: CASSQGLSRGGSPLHF; CDR3 DNA: TGCGCCAGCAGCCAAGGTCTCTCGAGGGGTGGATCACCCCTCCACTTT
clone size: many; J gene: TRBJ2-5; D gene: TRBD1; V gene: TRBV6-1; CDR3 protein: CASSSGRGKETQYF; CDR3 DNA: TGTGCCAGCAGTTCTGGCAGGGGGAAAGAGACCCAGTACTTC
clone size: many; J gene: TRBJ2-5; D gene: NA; V gene: TRBV7-6; CDR3 protein: CASNSQGPGETQYF; CDR3 DNA: TGTGCCAGCAACTCGCAGGGGCCCGGCGAGACCCAGTACTTC
clone size: many; J gene: TRBJ2-1; D gene: TRBD2; V gene: TRBV28; CDR3 protein: CASSLGSAGGFHEQFF; CDR3 DNA: TGTGCCAGCAGCTTGGGTTCAGCGGGGGGATTCCATGAGCAGTTCTTC